The clone carrying this T cell receptor (beta chain) counts as medium-sized. Its antigen remains unidentified. Germline CDR1 reads SNHLY; CDR2 reads FYNNEI. V gave up 2 bases and J gave up 0 bases, with 7 bases separating them. The CDR3 consists of 14 residues. These data originate in a study of HIV-infected patients and healthy controls. Study-wide points: Size-matching overweighted rare events from HIV-infected data when comparing patients with controls.

Antiretroviral therapy had run roughly three months, about 14 weeks, before follow-up blood collection. The repertoire came from unfractionated whole blood and reflected all unsorted peripheral T cells. RNA came from 2.5 to 3 ml of peripheral blood. About 450 ng RNA was reverse transcribed with alpha and beta constant-region primers. Using multiplexing indices, alpha and beta chain libraries were generated apart by chain-specific third strand synthesis. Each cDNA molecule was barcoded, and a single primer pair amplified each chain. Ligation attached cDNA to a 5' RACE adapter that carried a random hexamer and SP2 site. Each CDR3 protein is one row after TCRdb ran MiXCR on the 5' RACE reads. The profile shows some 7,000 distinct CDR3 sequences, about 10% of them singletons.

V gene TRBV2 combines with J gene TRBJ1-1, with D perhaps matching TRBD1 (5 bases). The material was blood, obtained during antiretroviral therapy. This TCR derives from an adult with HIV infection. CDR3 in DNA: TGTGCCAGCAGTGAACAGGGATTGAACACTGAAGCTTTCTTT. Translating it yields CASSEQGLNTEAFF.